This T cell receptor (beta chain) was captured in a study of cytomegalovirus exposure and HLA in healthy donors. Germline CDR1 is SGHAT and CDR2 is FQDESV (reference sequence). The V and J ends lost 5 bases and 4 bases respectively, with 12 bases between them. CDR3 length: 15 amino acids. Regarding the study as a whole: Through in vitro validation, three CMV-associated chains were shown to be specific for CMV antigens. Presence/absence analyses supposed approximately even sequencing depth among donors.

This PCR relied on a set of 60 Vbeta primers and 13 Jbeta primers. TCRdb's copy holds only in-frame clones and misses some; the assay was immunoSEQ multiplex PCR. The sample has tens of thousands of clones, roughly 82% seen once; the top ten hold 15% to 20%. With respect to this clone: As yet, its antigen is unknown.

This receptor was taken from an older man in good health and CMV-seropositive. This chain connects TRBV11-1 to TRBJ2-6, with D possibly being TRBD1 (5 bases). Sequenced sample: PBMCs. In DNA form, the CDR3 reads TGTGCCAGCAGCGTAAGGGGTTACGGGGCCAACGTCCTGACTTTC. It is translated as CASSVRGYGANVLTF.